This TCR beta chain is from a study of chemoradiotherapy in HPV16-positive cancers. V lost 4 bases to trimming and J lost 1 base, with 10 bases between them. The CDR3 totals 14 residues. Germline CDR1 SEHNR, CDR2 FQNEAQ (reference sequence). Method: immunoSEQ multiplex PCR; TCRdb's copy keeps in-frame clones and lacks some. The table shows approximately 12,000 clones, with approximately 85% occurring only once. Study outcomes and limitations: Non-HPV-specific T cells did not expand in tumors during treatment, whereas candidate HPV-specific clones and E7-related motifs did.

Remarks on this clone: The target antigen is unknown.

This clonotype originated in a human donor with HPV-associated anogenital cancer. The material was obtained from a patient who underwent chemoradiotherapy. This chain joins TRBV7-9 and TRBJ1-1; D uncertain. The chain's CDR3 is CASSSGRGNTEAFF. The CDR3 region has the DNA TGTGCCAGCAGCTCAGGCCGTGGGAACACTGAAGCTTTCTTT.